This entry lists 21 T cell receptor beta chains sequenced from one sample in a study of blood T cell repertoires in COVID-19. Clones were read by immunoSEQ multiplex PCR, and TCRdb kept only the in-frame ones, dropping some. The table includes 270,000 or so clones, 70% to 90% detected once. Specimen: PBMCs or T cells enriched from blood (not recorded which). These receptors all come from a woman in her fifties or sixties who had been exposed to COVID-19.

The chain is built from TRBV2 and TRBJ1-1; D not certain. Germline V gene data show CDR1 as SNHLY and CDR2 as FYNNEI. The CDR3 is made up of 16 amino acids. V dropped 5 bases and J dropped 5 bases, with 21 bases sitting between them. This CDR3 reads CASSSWDSTWRTEAFF. DNA for the CDR3: TGTGCCAGCAGTTCTTGGGATTCTACGTGGAGGACTGAAGCTTTCTTT.

The rearrangement links TRBV6-1 to TRBJ1-4; 9 positions match TRBD1. The CDR3 has 17 amino acids. Germline V lookup: CDR1 MNHNS, CDR2 SASEGT. J lost 4 bases, V lost 4 bases, and 10 bases had no gene match. CDR3 bases: TGTGCCAGCAGTGGGGGGACAGGGCTACCCTTTAATGAAAAACTGTTTTTT. It encodes CASSGGTGLPFNEKLFF.

The rearrangement joins TRBV19 to TRBJ2-6; perhaps TRBD1 as D (6 bases). This CDR3 region has 17 residues. Per the germline V gene, CDR1 is LNHDA and CDR2 is SQIVND (reference sequence). Between the trimmed V and J ends, which lost 3 bases and 0 bases, there was a span of 12 bases. The CDR3 DNA follows: TGTGCCAGTAGTATCCGGTCAGGGGACTCTGGGGCCAACGTCCTGACTTTC. Its protein product is CASSIRSGDSGANVLTF.

V gene TRBV10-2 combines with J gene TRBJ2-7, with 9 nucleotides matching TRBD1. V lost 2 bases to trimming and J lost 7 bases; unmatched junction nucleotides: 9. CDR1 and CDR2 (germline): WSHSY, SAAADI. The CDR3 has 15 residues. The CDR3: CASSEAGQGPREQYF. The CDR3 DNA reads TGCGCCAGCAGTGAGGCTGGACAGGGGCCGCGGGAGCAGTACTTC.

This chain connects TRBV7-7 to TRBJ2-7; 9 positions agree with TRBD1. The CDR3 loop spans 15 amino acids. Trimming removed 5 bases from V and 0 bases from J; junction bases left unmatched: 5. The V gene's germline CDR1 is SSHAT and CDR2 FNYEAQ (reference sequence). The CDR3 DNA reads TGTGCCAGCAGCCGGGGACAGGGTAGCTCCTACGAGCAGTACTTC. This sequence encodes CASSRGQGSSYEQYF.

This chain connects TRBV10-3 to TRBJ1-1, with 11 bases identical to TRBD1. From germline, CDR1 is ENHRY and CDR2 SYGVKD. After removal of 4 bases from V and 1 base from J, the junction contained 8 bases not matched to a gene. The CDR3 has 17 residues. CDR3 residues: CAISGTGGAIGNTEAFF. DNA for the CDR3: TGTGCCATCAGTGGGACAGGGGGCGCGATCGGGAACACTGAAGCTTTCTTT.

This chain links TRBV12-5 with TRBJ1-1; TRBD1 agrees at 9 bases. Germline V gives CDR1 LGHNT, CDR2 FRNRAP. Trimming took 4 bases from V and 5 from J; bases not matched to a gene: 5. The length of the CDR3 is 14 residues. This chain's CDR3 is CASGSGQGRTEAFF. CDR3 in DNA: TGTGCTAGTGGTTCAGGACAGGGGAGGACTGAAGCTTTCTTT.

The rearrangement uses TRBV7-2 and TRBJ2-7, with a tentative D call TRBD2 (6 bases). The CDR3 has 17 residues. The V end was cut by 1 base, the J end by 7 bases, with 23 bases between. Looked up from germline, CDR1 is SGHTA and CDR2 is FQGNSA. The CDR3 region has the DNA TGTGCCAGCAGCTTAGGGGTGGTGACTTCCCGTCGGGGGGAGCAGTACTTC. Translated: CASSLGVVTSRRGEQYF.

The rearrangement joins TRBV25-1 to TRBJ1-2, with D perhaps TRBD1 (5 bases). V lost 6 bases to trimming and J lost 6 bases, with 11 bases between them. CDR3 length: 12 amino acids. Germline CDR1 is MGHDK and CDR2 is SYGVNS. CDR3 coding DNA: TGTGCCAGCAGCCGGGACTTCGATGGCTACACCTTC. It yields the protein CASSRDFDGYTF.

The V gene is TRBV10-2, the J gene TRBJ1-2, with 8 bases that match TRBD1. V shed 3 bases and J 3 bases; nucleotides not matched to a gene: 6. The CDR3 totals 15 residues. CDR1 is WSHSY, CDR2 SAAADI, per germline. The CDR3 loop is CASSDGQGAYYGYTF. CDR3 DNA sequence: TGCGCCAGCAGTGACGGGCAGGGGGCTTACTATGGCTACACCTTC.

V gene TRBV15 combines with J gene TRBJ2-7; TRBD1 matches at 8 bases. Germline lookup yields CDR1 LNHNV and CDR2 YYDKDF (reference sequence). This CDR3 is 13 amino acids long. V shed 8 bases, J shed 3 bases, and the junction held 6 bases outside the gene matches. The CDR3 protein is CATQLDRGYEQYF. The CDR3 nucleotides read TGTGCCACCCAGCTCGACAGGGGCTACGAGCAGTACTTC.

This chain links TRBV11-2 with TRBJ2-3, with a possible D match to TRBD1 (6 bases). Trimming shortened V by 3 bases and J by 4 bases, and 8 bases separated the two germline ends. Germline V gene lookup returns CDR1 SGHAT and CDR2 FQNNGV. The CDR3 length is 13 residues. Here the CDR3 DNA reads TGTGCCAGCAGCTTTGGGGGCGCAGATACGCAGTATTTT. Its translation: CASSFGGADTQYF.

In this sample, this clone turned up a few times. The chain is built from TRBV6-5 and TRBJ1-1; D possibly corresponds to TRBD1 (6 bases). CDR3 length: 15 residues. Germline values: CDR1 MNHEY, CDR2 SVGAGI. V was shortened by 6 bases and J by 0 bases, with 14 bases between the two germline ends. CDR3 amino acids: CASRKTGHMNTEAFF. The CDR3 nucleotides are TGTGCCAGCAGAAAAACGGGACACATGAACACTGAAGCTTTCTTT.

The chain joins TRBV18 to TRBJ2-5; unclear D gene. Trimming pared 2 bases from V and 5 bases from J, leaving 6 bases between. The CDR3 is 12 residues long. Looked up from germline, CDR1 is KGHSH and CDR2 is LQKENI. The CDR3 bases are TGTGCCAGCTCACCAAATAGTGAGACCCAGTACTTC. Its translation is CASSPNSETQYF.

V and J are TRBV5-6 and TRBJ2-3, with 13 bases matching TRBD2. The CDR3 spans 19 residues. The trim removed 3 bases at V and 4 bases at J, leaving 14 bases unmatched. From germline, CDR1 is SGHDT and CDR2 YYEEEE. In nucleotides, the CDR3 is TGTGCCAGCAGCTCACTTACGACTAGCGGGGGGAGTTTCCCAGATACGCAGTATTTT. It is translated as CASSSLTTSGGSFPDTQYF.

This clone appeared a few times. The V and J genes are TRBV9 and TRBJ1-6; D is undetermined. V was shortened by 0 bases and J by 11 bases, with 15 bases between the two germline ends. Germline lookup yields CDR1 SGDLS and CDR2 YYNGEE. CDR3 size: 15 residues. The CDR3 is CASSVGEGSRAPLHF. The DNA for the CDR3 is TGTGCCAGCAGCGTAGGGGAGGGATCTAGGGCACCCCTCCACTTT.

This rearrangement joins TRBV28 to TRBJ1-2; D is possibly TRBD1 (6 bases). The V gene's germline CDR1 is MDHEN and CDR2 SYDVKM. CDR3 length: 18 amino acids. V gave up 0 bases and J gave up 0 bases, with 17 bases separating them. CDR3 DNA sequence: TGTGCCAGCAGTTTATGGGAACGGGGGGGCAATTCTAACTATGGCTACACCTTC. Amino acid sequence: CASSLWERGGNSNYGYTF.

This chain uses TRBV6-5 with TRBJ2-2, with D perhaps matching TRBD1 (6 bases). This CDR3 is 14 amino acids long. Germline V gives CDR1 MNHEY, CDR2 SVGAGI. Trimming cost V 6 bases and J 3 bases, with 11 bases left between them. The CDR3 here is CASRKQGHTGELFF. In DNA form, the CDR3 reads TGTGCCAGCAGGAAACAGGGACACACCGGGGAGCTGTTTTTT.

The rearrangement uses TRBV12-3 or TRBV12-4 and TRBJ1-2; D not resolved. Trimming stripped 1 base from V and 7 bases from J, with 10 bases between. The CDR3 is made up of 13 amino acids. This CDR3 is CASSLDWRAGYTF. CDR3 sequence (DNA): TGTGCCAGCAGTTTAGATTGGAGGGCTGGCTACACCTTC.

J is TRBJ2-3 and V is TRBV6-2 or TRBV6-3; TRBD2 matches 7 bases. This CDR3 is built from 17 residues. V dropped 2 bases and J dropped 6; count of bases not matched to a gene: 14. Germline V gene data show CDR1 as MNHEY and CDR2 as SVGEGT. The CDR3 loop is CASSYRPYGGIVDTQYF. The CDR3 DNA reads TGTGCCAGCAGTTACCGGCCGTACGGGGGGATAGTGGATACGCAGTATTTT.

This clone was seen only a few times. Other DNA sequences in the sample encode the same CDR3. V and J are TRBV5-1 and TRBJ1-2; 9 positions agree with TRBD1. The germline V gene has CDR1 SGHRS and CDR2 YFSETQ. The ends lost 0 bases at V and 8 bases at J; junction bases unmatched: 5. CDR3 length: 14 residues. The CDR3 protein is CASSLGGQGNGYTF. The CDR3 coding sequence is TGCGCCAGCAGCTTGGGGGGACAGGGTAACGGCTACACCTTC.